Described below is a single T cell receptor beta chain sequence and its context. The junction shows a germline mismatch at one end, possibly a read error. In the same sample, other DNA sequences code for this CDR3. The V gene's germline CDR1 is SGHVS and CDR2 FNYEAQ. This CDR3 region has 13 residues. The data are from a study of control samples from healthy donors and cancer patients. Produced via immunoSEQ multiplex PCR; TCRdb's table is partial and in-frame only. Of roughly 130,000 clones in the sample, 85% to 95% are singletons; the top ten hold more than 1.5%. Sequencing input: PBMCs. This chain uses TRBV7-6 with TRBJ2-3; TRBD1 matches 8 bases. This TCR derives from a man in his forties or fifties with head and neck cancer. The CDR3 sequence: CASSLTGADTQYF. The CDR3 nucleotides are TGTGCCAGCAGCTTGACAGGGGCAGATACACAGTATTTT.